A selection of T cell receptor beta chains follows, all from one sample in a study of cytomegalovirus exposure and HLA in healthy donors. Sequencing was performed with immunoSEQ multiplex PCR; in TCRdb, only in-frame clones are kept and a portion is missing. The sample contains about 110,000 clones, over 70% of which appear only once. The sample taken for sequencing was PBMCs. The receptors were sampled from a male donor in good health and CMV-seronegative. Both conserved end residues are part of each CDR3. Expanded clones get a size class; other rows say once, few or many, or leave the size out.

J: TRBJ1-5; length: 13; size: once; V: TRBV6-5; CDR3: CASSGNRDQPQHF
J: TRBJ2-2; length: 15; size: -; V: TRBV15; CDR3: CATSRGHSNTGELFF
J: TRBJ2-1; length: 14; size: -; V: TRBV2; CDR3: CASGGLAGGGEQFF
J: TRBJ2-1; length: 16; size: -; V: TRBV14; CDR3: CASSQKIPSGRNEQFF
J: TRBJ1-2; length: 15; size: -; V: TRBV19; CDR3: CASRERQGPFYGYTF
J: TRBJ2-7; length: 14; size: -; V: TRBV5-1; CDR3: CASSWGTSGYEQYF
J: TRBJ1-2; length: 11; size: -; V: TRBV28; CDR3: CASGTGSGYTF
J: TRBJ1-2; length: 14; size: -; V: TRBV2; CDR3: CASSVDSLSYGYTF
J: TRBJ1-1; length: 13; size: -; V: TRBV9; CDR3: CASSPRGNTEAFF
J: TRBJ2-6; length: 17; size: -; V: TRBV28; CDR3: CASSLGQGVGGANVLTF
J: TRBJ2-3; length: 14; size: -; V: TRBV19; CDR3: CASSPGTGTDTQYF
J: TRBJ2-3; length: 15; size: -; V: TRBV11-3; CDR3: CASSPQMQTGTTQYF
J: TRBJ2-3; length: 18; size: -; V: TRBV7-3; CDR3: CASSGDRGATLSTDTQYF
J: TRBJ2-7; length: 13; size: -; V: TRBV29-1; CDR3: CSVRGGSSYEQYF
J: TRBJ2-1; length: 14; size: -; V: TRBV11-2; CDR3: CASSPQSSYNEQFF
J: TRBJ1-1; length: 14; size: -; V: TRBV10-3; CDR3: CAISEPTGDTEAFF
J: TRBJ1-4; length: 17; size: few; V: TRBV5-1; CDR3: CASSLEAQGRWDEKLFF
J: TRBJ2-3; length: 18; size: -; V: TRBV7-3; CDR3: CASSSGTSGRPSTDTQYF
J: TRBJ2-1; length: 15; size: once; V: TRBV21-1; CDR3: CASLDMTSAYNEQFF
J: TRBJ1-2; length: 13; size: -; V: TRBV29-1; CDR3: CSVDRLTDYGYTF
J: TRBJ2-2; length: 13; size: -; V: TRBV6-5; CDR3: CASRVRGTGELFF
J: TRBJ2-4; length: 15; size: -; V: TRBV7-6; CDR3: CASSLYGLAKNIQYF
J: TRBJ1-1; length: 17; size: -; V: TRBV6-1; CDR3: CASSEARTRKMNTEAFF